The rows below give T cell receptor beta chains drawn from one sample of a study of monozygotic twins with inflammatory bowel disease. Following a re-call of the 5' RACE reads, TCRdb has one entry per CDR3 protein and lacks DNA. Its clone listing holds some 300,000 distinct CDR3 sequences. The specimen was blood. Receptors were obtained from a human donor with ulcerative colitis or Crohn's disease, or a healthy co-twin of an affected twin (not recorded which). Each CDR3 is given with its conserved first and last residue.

CDR3 protein: CATSIALVGVFAEQYF
V gene: TRBV15
J gene: TRBJ2-7

CDR3 protein: CAISESMASSASYNEQFF
V gene: TRBV10-3
J gene: TRBJ2-1

CDR3 protein: CSARWAGEALAAFF
V gene: TRBV20-1
J gene: TRBJ1-1

CDR3 protein: CAGGDPPDTQYF
V gene: TRBV6-2/TRBV6-3
J gene: TRBJ2-3

CDR3 protein: CASSPTGQTWEKLFF
V gene: TRBV25-1
J gene: TRBJ1-4

CDR3 protein: CSVTGLAGLNEQFF
V gene: TRBV29-1
J gene: TRBJ2-1

CDR3 protein: CSAPPPGLAGGPRDTQYF
V gene: TRBV20-1
J gene: TRBJ2-3

CDR3 protein: CASTLGTPRNTIYF
V gene: TRBV12-3/TRBV12-4
J gene: TRBJ1-3

CDR3 protein: CASSLVGSRETQYF
V gene: TRBV7-9
J gene: TRBJ2-5

CDR3 protein: CASSSFGTEVLGEAFF
V gene: TRBV6-5
J gene: TRBJ1-1

CDR3 protein: CAISARQVADTQYF
V gene: TRBV10-3
J gene: TRBJ2-3

CDR3 protein: CASSARTAEKLFF
V gene: TRBV12-3/TRBV12-4
J gene: TRBJ1-4

CDR3 protein: CASSLSGTPMSTGELFF
V gene: TRBV5-1
J gene: TRBJ2-2

CDR3 protein: CASSLARATYEQYF
V gene: TRBV7-2
J gene: TRBJ2-7

CDR3 protein: CATLIEQGAKTQYF
V gene: TRBV3-1
J gene: TRBJ2-5

CDR3 protein: CASQSVNYGYTF
V gene: TRBV18
J gene: TRBJ1-2

CDR3 protein: CASIRTGSSSYNEQFF
V gene: TRBV6-2/TRBV6-3
J gene: TRBJ2-1

CDR3 protein: CASSAGGTGGTGELFF
V gene: TRBV9
J gene: TRBJ2-2

CDR3 protein: CASSTTGGSYEQYF
V gene: TRBV5-1
J gene: TRBJ2-7

CDR3 protein: CASSAAQAGAKNIQYF
V gene: TRBV12-3/TRBV12-4
J gene: TRBJ2-4

CDR3 protein: CSASRQGRNNEQFF
V gene: TRBV20-1
J gene: TRBJ2-1

CDR3 protein: CASSYPWDLAYEQFF
V gene: TRBV6-2/TRBV6-3
J gene: TRBJ2-1

CDR3 protein: CASSGTSGPFINEQFF
V gene: TRBV28
J gene: TRBJ2-1

CDR3 protein: CASTTGANYGYTF
V gene: TRBV6-6
J gene: TRBJ1-2

CDR3 protein: CSARPLGQPNQPQHF
V gene: TRBV20-1
J gene: TRBJ1-5

CDR3 protein: CASSGGATGTANQPQHF
V gene: TRBV9
J gene: TRBJ1-5

CDR3 protein: CASSQDRALHEQYF
V gene: TRBV2
J gene: TRBJ2-7

CDR3 protein: CASSEAGAAYNEQFF
V gene: TRBV2
J gene: TRBJ2-1

CDR3 protein: CASSHTSGTAYEQYF
V gene: TRBV12-3/TRBV12-4
J gene: TRBJ2-7

CDR3 protein: CASSEVGRNEQFF
V gene: TRBV25-1
J gene: TRBJ2-1

CDR3 protein: CASTQPGGDLNYGYTF
V gene: TRBV19
J gene: TRBJ1-2

CDR3 protein: CASSMRLAGDEQYF
V gene: TRBV19
J gene: TRBJ2-7

CDR3 protein: CAISVGVWTTSYEQYF
V gene: TRBV6-2/TRBV6-3
J gene: TRBJ2-7

CDR3 protein: CASSRGQEAGGPGANVLTF
V gene: TRBV11-2
J gene: TRBJ2-6

CDR3 protein: CASSGSGGRAVWFF
V gene: TRBV19
J gene: TRBJ2-1

CDR3 protein: CASTQGDWEKLFF
V gene: TRBV6-1
J gene: TRBJ1-4

CDR3 protein: CASSRATREREQFF
V gene: TRBV6-2/TRBV6-3
J gene: TRBJ2-1

CDR3 protein: CASSRYTSGSTDTQYF
V gene: TRBV12-3/TRBV12-4
J gene: TRBJ2-3

CDR3 protein: CASSLFGSDAFF
V gene: TRBV28
J gene: TRBJ1-1

CDR3 protein: CASRDSGGYNEQFF
V gene: TRBV12-3/TRBV12-4
J gene: TRBJ2-1

CDR3 protein: CASSPKTSKITDTQYF
V gene: TRBV7-8
J gene: TRBJ2-3

CDR3 protein: CASSTRGQGGHQPQHF
V gene: TRBV19
J gene: TRBJ1-5

CDR3 protein: CASSQNAYEQYF
V gene: TRBV7-6
J gene: TRBJ2-7

CDR3 protein: CASSQAFRANTEAFF
V gene: TRBV3-1
J gene: TRBJ1-1

CDR3 protein: CSASVGRYTDLSYEQYF
V gene: TRBV20-1
J gene: TRBJ2-7

CDR3 protein: CASSSTRHRAEQYF
V gene: TRBV5-6
J gene: TRBJ2-7

CDR3 protein: CASRDRTGLIPNQPQHF
V gene: TRBV19
J gene: TRBJ1-5

CDR3 protein: CASSPINTGELFF
V gene: TRBV7-9
J gene: TRBJ2-2

CDR3 protein: CSARGQSYGYTF
V gene: TRBV20-1
J gene: TRBJ1-2

CDR3 protein: CASSPQGDFYNEQFF
V gene: TRBV27
J gene: TRBJ2-1

CDR3 protein: CASSQRDGLYEQYF
V gene: TRBV7-9
J gene: TRBJ2-7

CDR3 protein: CASSQAHSYNSPLHF
V gene: TRBV4-3
J gene: TRBJ1-6

CDR3 protein: CATSRVPGLAGGGGSDTQYF
V gene: TRBV15
J gene: TRBJ2-3

CDR3 protein: CASRVDLDTEAFF
V gene: TRBV5-1
J gene: TRBJ1-1

CDR3 protein: CASSHRAPGTGRFGEQFF
V gene: TRBV14
J gene: TRBJ2-1

CDR3 protein: CASSPGLRNEQFF
V gene: TRBV14
J gene: TRBJ2-1

CDR3 protein: CASSYRISGANVLTF
V gene: TRBV27
J gene: TRBJ2-6

CDR3 protein: CASSLRQRYSGNTIYF
V gene: TRBV5-6
J gene: TRBJ1-3

CDR3 protein: CASSQEEGITGELFF
V gene: TRBV4-3
J gene: TRBJ2-2

CDR3 protein: CASSPGALTNTGELFF
V gene: TRBV7-7
J gene: TRBJ2-2